This T cell receptor (beta chain) was sequenced during a study of beta chain features in type 1 diabetes. Study-wide results and limits: A moderate, significant TCRB CDR3 shortening appeared in type 1 diabetes across four CD4+ subsets. Any PCR bias toward short templates would affect both groups alike.

The isolated RNA, all of it, was reverse transcribed, so expressed TCRB transcripts were what got sequenced. TCRdb's table, derived via immunoSEQ multiplex PCR, lists solely in-frame clones and lacks some. The repertoire holds 300,000 to 350,000 clones, with less than 10% as singletons. Comments on this clone: Its target is not known.

CDR3 length equals 14 residues. Germline V CDR1 and CDR2: KGHSH, LQKENI. The V and J ends lost 5 bases and 6 bases respectively, with 16 bases between them. Sequences were obtained from central memory CD4+ T cells from blood. V is TRBV18 and J is TRBJ1-1; no reliable D call. The receptor comes from a woman aged 18-29 years in good health. The CDR3 sequence is CASSYRAGSPEAFF. The CDR3 DNA follows: TGTGCCAGCTCATACAGAGCCGGGAGCCCTGAAGCTTTCTTT.